The T cell receptor (beta chain) under discussion was sequenced for a study of blood T cell repertoires in COVID-19. Assay used: immunoSEQ multiplex PCR; TCRdb lists only in-frame clones, some missing. The sample includes 59,000 or so clones, about nine tenths of them seen just once. This clonotype was obtained from a human donor in a cohort sampled during active COVID-19. Sequenced: peripheral blood.

As DNA, the CDR3 is TGTGCCAGCAGTTACGGGTCAGGGGGTGCTTCACCCCTCCACTTT. It yields the protein CASSYGSGGASPLHF. The chain uses TRBV6-2 or TRBV6-3 and TRBJ1-6; TRBD1 agrees at 7 bases. V was pared by 2 bases and J by 9 bases, with 7 bases of the junction left unmatched. This CDR3 spans 15 amino acids. CDR1 MNHEY and CDR2 SVGEGT come from the germline V gene.